Sequencing of this T cell receptor (beta chain) was carried out in a study of vaccination and CD4 T cells after COVID-19 (dated by TCRdb to the early 2020s). In the study overall: SARS-CoV-2 positivity had been established in the convalescent patients by nasal swab PCR, and mild disease was recorded in several of these patients and severe disease in one. The convalescent cohort comprised six males and four females, including two Hispanic individuals, seven Caucasians, two Asians and one multiracial person. Two doses of either the Pfizer-BioNTech BNT162b2 vaccine (n=8) or the Moderna mRNA-1273 vaccine (n=2) were administered to participants. Post-COVID blood samples from convalescent patients were collected a median of around 100 days after diagnosis, with a range of about 35 to 180 days. The time from the second vaccine dose to post-vaccine blood sampling had a median of around 72 days and ranged from roughly 13 to 241 days. For stimulating the cultures, overlapping spike peptide pools were used, derived from SARS-CoV-2 as well as from the common cold coronaviruses HCoV-NL63, HCoV-OC43 and HCoV-229E. Control cultures used a CEFX viral epitope pool as positive control, an HIV-1 Nef peptide pool as negative control, or no peptide. In fewer than 12 COVID-19 convalescent patients and a few infection-naive healthy vaccine recipients, researchers compared the spike-specific CD4+ TCR repertoire from before mRNA vaccination with the repertoire from after. Points the paper makes about the study in general: Among convalescent patients, a median about 86% of the SARS-CoV-2-reactive clones seen after vaccination appeared only after vaccination, which suggests priming specific to the vaccine. Nearly all vaccine-specific clones in convalescent patients (304 of 307) were mono-reactive for SARS-CoV-2 spike rather than cross-reactive with common cold coronaviruses. The median count of SARS-CoV-2-reactive clonotypes went up from 21 after infection to about 41 after vaccination, although the change was not significant. Only a relatively small number of convalescent patients were included in the study, and early timepoints following natural infection were not analyzed.

Library preparation used PCR. At the Johns Hopkins FTIC core, DNA from the cultured CD4+ T cells underwent TCR sequencing with the Oncomine TCR Beta short-read assay. The QIAamp micro DNA kit was used to extract genomic DNA from the cultured CD4+ T cells. Oncomine TCR Beta libraries made from cultured CD4+ T cells were pooled using unique dual indexes and sequenced on an Illumina iSeq 100. Per the original workflow: Non-productive sequences were filtered out, and CDR3s that did not start with C, did not end with F or W, or were shorter than 7 amino acids were discarded. The MANAFEST web application was used to identify antigen-specific clonotypes by comparing peptide-stimulated wells against reference wells and other culture wells. To be called positive, a clone needed an FDR below 0.05, an odds ratio above 5, and a productive frequency above 0.1% in at least two of three replicate wells. Clonotypes that were significantly expanded in both SARS-CoV-2 spike wells and at least one common cold coronavirus spike condition were defined as cross-reactive. Similarity between CDR3 sequences was evaluated in R version 3.6.1 using Levenshtein distances (stringdist) and unrooted phylogenetic trees (ape). Clones were called with MiXCR by TCRdb after fastp trimmed the public reads at Q25, and only in-frame beta chains were retained. A single entry per CDR3 protein holds the most common genes and DNA from its merged rows. The authors' filters were not applied to this entry. This sample has tens of thousands of distinct CDR3 sequences in its table, and over 40% of those were observed once. The top ten constitute over 3.5% of the sample.

The CDR3 covers 15 residues, taking in both the cysteine and the phenylalanine. Only the CDR3 portion is preserved as DNA: 45 bases, with reading frame beginning at the first base. CDR1 MNHNS and CDR2 SASEGT are derived from the germline V gene. V is trimmed back by 4 bases and J by 4 bases, and the junction contains 6 bases that no gene match accounts for. The sample's treatment or condition, from its label and the paper: approximately nine-day PBMC culture with coronavirus spike peptide pools or control peptides (ViraFEST assay). The ViraFEST assay, used in the study, expanded antigen-specific T cells with peptide pools and then identified the expanded clonotypes through TCR sequencing. The positive SARS-CoV-2 PCR tests of the convalescent patients were dated from March to December 2020, before the Alpha, Beta and Delta variants emerged in the United States. PBMCs were cultured at two million per well in IMDM supplemented with approximately 5% human AB serum and around 10 IU/ml IL-2, with approximately 10 ug/ml peptide pools added. On days 3 and 7, half of the culture medium was replaced with fresh IL-2-containing medium. Once the cells had been in culture for roughly 11 days, the EasySep CD4+ T cell isolation kit was used to isolate CD4+ T cells by negative selection. Ficoll-Paque Plus gradient centrifugation was used to isolate PBMCs from whole blood, and the isolated PBMCs were then either used fresh or cryopreserved at -140C. Triplicate wells were generally used for each culture condition.

A remark on this clonotype: This receptor's antigen is unknown. No base qualities exist here, and no much larger clone lies one base off it.

The V gene is TRBV6-1 and the J gene is TRBJ2-2; TRBD2 aligns with 7 central bases. The TCR was taken from a human donor who had recovered from COVID-19. The sequenced sample was CD4+ T cells from blood, cultured in vitro. The nucleotide sequence reads TGTGCCAGCAGTGTCGGGAGGACCGGCACCGGGGAGCTGTTTTTT. This translates into CASSVGRTGTGELFF.